A selection of T cell receptor beta chains follows, all from one sample in a study of CD8 T cells in Susac syndrome. Each CDR3 protein is one row after TCRdb ran MiXCR on the immunoSEQ multiplex PCR reads. The sample has around 130,000 distinct CDR3 sequences, just under 95% seen once. The sequenced material came from CD8+ T cells from PBMCs. All receptors derive from a human donor with Susac syndrome. The CDR3 runs from the conserved cysteine through the conserved F or W. The D gene is left open where the match is weak. Clone size is not always given. Where it is, it says once, few, many or a class for expanded clones.

.,TRBV12-3/TRBV12-4,.,TRBJ2-5,TGTGCCAGCAGTCTGACGGTTAAGTGGACCCAGTACTTC,CASSLTVKWTQYF
.,TRBV9,TRBD1,TRBJ1-2,TGTGCCAGCAGCGTAGAGGGGACAGGGACCCTGGATGGCTACACCTTC,CASSVEGTGTLDGYTF
.,TRBV6-5,.,TRBJ1-6,TGTGCCAGCAGTTACTCGGCGCTCAATTCACCCCTCCACTTT,CASSYSALNSPLHF
.,TRBV3-1,.,TRBJ2-7,TGTGCCAGCAGTCCTCGGCTAGCTGCCTCCTACGAGCAGTACTTC,CASSPRLAASYEQYF
.,TRBV29-1,.,TRBJ1-2,TGCAGCGTCGGAGACAGCTATGGCTACACCTTC,CSVGDSYGYTF
.,TRBV5-1,TRBD1,TRBJ2-2,TGCGCCAGCAACCCAGGGGGCCCCACCGGGGAGCTGTTTTTT,CASNPGGPTGELFF
.,TRBV6-5,.,TRBJ1-1,TGTGCCAGCAGAGAGACGGGAATGAACACTGAAGCTTTCTTT,CASRETGMNTEAFF
.,TRBV9,TRBD1,TRBJ1-1,TGTGCCAGCAGCGTAGCCGGGACAGGGGGCACTGAAGCTTTCTTT,CASSVAGTGGTEAFF
.,TRBV29-1,.,TRBJ1-2,TGCAGCGTTGAGAGCGGGAGCAACTATGGCTACACCTTC,CSVESGSNYGYTF
.,TRBV30,.,TRBJ1-1,TGTGCCTGGGGGGGGGTTTTCACGGCTTTCTTT,CAWGGVFTAFF
.,TRBV4-1,TRBD1,TRBJ1-2,TGCGCCAGCAGCCATCACCATTCCGGGACAGGCTTCCAAGATGGCTACACCTTC,CASSHHHSGTGFQDGYTF
.,TRBV4-1,TRBD2,TRBJ2-1,TGCGCCAGCAGCCAAGATCCGTCCAGCGGGGGGAATAATGAGCAGTTCTTC,CASSQDPSSGGNNEQFF
.,TRBV4-3,.,TRBJ2-3,TGCGCCAGCAGCCAAGATTGGACGGCAGGGGCCGGGGATACGCAGTATTTT,CASSQDWTAGAGDTQYF
.,TRBV19,.,TRBJ2-3,TGTGCCAGTAGTATTAACTCAGATACGCAGTATTTT,CASSINSDTQYF
.,TRBV9,TRBD1,TRBJ2-7,TGTGCCAGCAGCCCGCAGACAGGGGAGGACGAGCAGTACTTC,CASSPQTGEDEQYF
.,TRBV19,TRBD1,TRBJ2-7,TGTGCCAGTAGTTTCGGACAGGTAAACGAGCAGTACTTC,CASSFGQVNEQYF
.,TRBV7-9,.,TRBJ1-2,TGTGCCAGCAGCTTAGACGGTCAGATCTATGGCTACACCTTC,CASSLDGQIYGYTF
.,TRBV15,TRBD2,TRBJ2-7,TGTGCCACCAGCGCCAGGGTGGGGCGGGGGGGCCTCAACGAGCAGTACTTC,CATSARVGRGGLNEQYF
.,TRBV20-1,.,TRBJ2-7,TGCAGTGTCAGGAGCAACTCCTACGAGCAGTACTTC,CSVRSNSYEQYF
.,TRBV21-1,.,TRBJ2-5,TGTGCCAGCAGCTCGTGGAACAATCAGACCCAGTACTTC,CASSSWNNQTQYF
.,TRBV29-1,.,TRBJ2-7,TGCAGCGTTTTGACAGGCCCAAACTACGAGCAGTACTTC,CSVLTGPNYEQYF
.,TRBV12-3/TRBV12-4,.,TRBJ1-2,TGTGCCAGCAGTTTCGCGCACTACACCTTC,CASSFAHYTF
.,TRBV30,TRBD2,TRBJ2-5,TGTGCCTGGACGAGCGGGGGCCTCCAAGAGACCCAGTACTTC,CAWTSGGLQETQYF
.,TRBV6-2/TRBV6-3,.,TRBJ2-1,TGTGCCAGCAGTCCTTACACCGTAGTGAATGAGCAGTTCTTC,CASSPYTVVNEQFF
.,TRBV5-4,.,TRBJ2-4,TGTGCCAGCAGCACAGACCCCCTCGGGGGTAAAAACATTCAGTACTTC,CASSTDPLGGKNIQYF
.,TRBV13,TRBD2,TRBJ2-3,TGTGCCAGCAGCCTCGCCCGGGGGGTCGGCACAGATACGCAGTATTTT,CASSLARGVGTDTQYF
few,TRBV7-9,TRBD1,TRBJ1-2,TGTGCCAGCAGCGCCCAGGGACAGGCCAACTATGGCTACACCTTC,CASSAQGQANYGYTF
few,TRBV9,.,TRBJ1-2,TGTGCCAGCAGCCCGGTCCAAGGCTACACCTTC,CASSPVQGYTF
.,TRBV24-1,.,TRBJ1-1,TGTGCCACCAGTGATTTGCAAGGTGAAGCTTTCTTT,CATSDLQGEAFF
.,TRBV6-5,.,TRBJ2-6,TGTGCCAGCAGCCAAGACAGCTCTGGGGCCAACGTCCTGACTTTC,CASSQDSSGANVLTF
.,TRBV6-2/TRBV6-3,TRBD1,TRBJ2-1,TGTGCCAGCAGGTGGACAGGGGTTGATGAGCAGTTCTTC,CASRWTGVDEQFF
.,TRBV13,.,TRBJ1-4,TGTGCCAGCAGCTTATGGGAACATAATGAAAAACTGTTTTTT,CASSLWEHNEKLFF
.,TRBV29-1,.,TRBJ1-2,TGCAGTGTTGACGACGACCCGGGCGGGAACTATGGCTACACCTTC,CSVDDDPGGNYGYTF
.,TRBV6-2/TRBV6-3,.,TRBJ2-7,TGTGCCAGCAGACGGGACACGGACTACGAGCAGTACTTC,CASRRDTDYEQYF
.,TRBV19,TRBD1,TRBJ1-5,TGTGCCTCCTCGCCGGACAGGGAGGGCAATCAGCCCCAGCATTTT,CASSPDREGNQPQHF
.,TRBV27,.,TRBJ2-4,TGTGCCAGCAGTTTAGCTCAGGGGAACATTCAGTACTTC,CASSLAQGNIQYF
.,TRBV28,.,TRBJ2-1,TGTGCCAGCAGTTTATCCTACGGACCCAATGAGCAGTTCTTC,CASSLSYGPNEQFF
once,TRBV2,TRBD1,TRBJ2-5,TGTGCCAGCAGTGAATACCGGACAGGGGGCAGAGAGACCCAGTACTTC,CASSEYRTGGRETQYF
.,TRBV27,.,TRBJ2-7,TGTGCCAGCAGTCCCCCAGGGTACTACAACGAGCAGTACTTC,CASSPPGYYNEQYF
.,TRBV30,TRBD1,TRBJ2-3,TGTGCCTGGAGACGCGACAGGGGTCGAGATACGCAGTATTTT,CAWRRDRGRDTQYF
.,TRBV5-4,.,TRBJ2-1,TGTGCCAGCAGCTTTCCGTCCGGGGAGCAGTTCTTC,CASSFPSGEQFF
once,TRBV20-1,.,TRBJ2-7,TGCAGTGCTAGAGATACGCGGGGCTACGAGCAGTACTTC,CSARDTRGYEQYF
.,TRBV20-1,.,TRBJ2-3,TGCAGTGCTACTGGTCCTCAAACGAGGGTCCCAGATACGCAGTATTTT,CSATGPQTRVPDTQYF
.,TRBV5-1,TRBD1,TRBJ1-5,TGCGCCAGCCTGAATCCCGACAGGGCAAGCAATCAGCCCCAGCATTTT,CASLNPDRASNQPQHF
.,TRBV13,.,TRBJ1-1,TGTGCCAGCAGCTTAATGGGCACTGAAGCTTTCTTT,CASSLMGTEAFF
.,TRBV15,TRBD2,TRBJ2-5,TGTGCCACCGGACTAGCGGGACAAGAGACCCAGTACTTC,CATGLAGQETQYF
.,TRBV7-9,.,TRBJ2-1,TGTGCCAGCAGCCCTTTTGAGGGGGGCACAAACAATGAGCAGTTCTTC,CASSPFEGGTNNEQFF
.,TRBV6-5,.,TRBJ1-3,TGTGCCAGCAGTTACTCGCTGTTTGCAGGGGGAAACACCATATATTTT,CASSYSLFAGGNTIYF
.,TRBV13,.,TRBJ2-1,TGTGCCACCCGAGGGTTGTTGGGCAATGAGCAGTTCTTC,CATRGLLGNEQFF
.,TRBV6-5,.,TRBJ2-1,TGTGCCAGCAGCCACGGTGATGAGCAGTTCTTC,CASSHGDEQFF
.,TRBV9,.,TRBJ2-3,TGTGCCAGCAGCTCACCTGGCGGCACAGATACGCAGTATTTT,CASSSPGGTDTQYF